This T cell receptor (beta chain) was identified during a study of post-analysis software for immune sequencing data. Study observations and caveats: Controls showed lower frequencies than patients for five TRBV segments, and TRBV5-6, TRBV5-1 and TRBV20-1 were among these.

Carried by the TCR beta cDNA libraries were unique molecular identifiers. MiXCR, run by TCRdb on the PCR reads, gives a single entry per CDR3 protein. The table shows more than 450,000 distinct CDR3 sequences, with 40% to 50% occurring only once. To note about this clonotype: What it recognizes is unknown.

The germline gives CDR1 DFQATT, CDR2 SNEGSKA (reference sequence). This CDR3 spans 16 amino acids. Germline trimming cut 5 bases from V and 2 bases from J; bases unmatched to any gene: 10. The sequence came from a girl aged 5-17 years with multiple sclerosis. The genes are TRBV20-1 and TRBJ2-3, with TRBD2 matching over 10 bases. The sample taken for sequencing was blood. CDR3 in DNA: TGCAGTGCTGACGAGGAGCGGGGGGGTTTCACAGATACGCAGTATTTT. Its protein is CSADEERGGFTDTQYF.